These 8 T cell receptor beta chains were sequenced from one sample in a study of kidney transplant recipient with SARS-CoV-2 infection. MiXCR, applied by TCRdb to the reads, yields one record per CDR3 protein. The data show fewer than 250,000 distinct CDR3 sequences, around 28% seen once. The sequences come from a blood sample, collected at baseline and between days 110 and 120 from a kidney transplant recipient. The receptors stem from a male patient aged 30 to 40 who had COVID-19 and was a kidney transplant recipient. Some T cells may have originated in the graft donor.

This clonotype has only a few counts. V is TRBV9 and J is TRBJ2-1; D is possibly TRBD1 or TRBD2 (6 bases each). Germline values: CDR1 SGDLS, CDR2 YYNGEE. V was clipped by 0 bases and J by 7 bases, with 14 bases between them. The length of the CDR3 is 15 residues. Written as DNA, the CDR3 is TGTGCCAGCAGCGTAGCAGGGGAGGTGAGAAATGAGCAGTTCTTC. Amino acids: CASSVAGEVRNEQFF.

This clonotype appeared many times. CDR3 in amino acids: CSVDLNVGRSEQFF. CDR3 nucleotide sequence: TGCAGCGTTGATTTAAATGTGGGTCGGAGTGAGCAGTTCTTC. The chain uses TRBV29-1 and TRBJ2-1; no definite D call. Between the trimmed V and J ends, which lost 3 bases and 9 bases, there was a span of 18 bases. Germline values: CDR1 SQVTM, CDR2 ANQGSEA. The CDR3 consists of 14 residues.

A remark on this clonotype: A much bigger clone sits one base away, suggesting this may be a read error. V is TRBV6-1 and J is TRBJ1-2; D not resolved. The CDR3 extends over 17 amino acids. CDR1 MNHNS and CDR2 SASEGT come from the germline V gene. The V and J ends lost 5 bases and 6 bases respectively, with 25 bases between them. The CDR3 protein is CASSKLVECRKTHGYTF. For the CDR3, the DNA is TGTGCCAGCAGTAAACTTGTGGAATGTAGAAAGACCCATGGCTACACCTTC.

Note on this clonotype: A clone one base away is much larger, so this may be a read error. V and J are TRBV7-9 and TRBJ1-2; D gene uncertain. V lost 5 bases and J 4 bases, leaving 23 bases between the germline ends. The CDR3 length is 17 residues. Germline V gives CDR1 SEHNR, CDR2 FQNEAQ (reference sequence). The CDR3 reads CASSTGTRDGETYGYTF. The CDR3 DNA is TGTGCCAGCAGCACGGGTACCAGAGACGGAGAGACCTATGGCTACACCTTC.

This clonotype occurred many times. CDR3 amino acids: CASSRDQWGEQFF. The CDR3 bases are TGTGCCAGCAGTAGGGACCAATGGGGTGAGCAGTTCTTC. The chain carries TRBV2 and TRBJ2-1; D may correspond to TRBD1 or TRBD2 (5 bases each). Trimming removed 5 bases from V and 9 bases from J, with 14 bases in between. Germline V lookup: CDR1 SNHLY, CDR2 FYNNEI. This CDR3 comprises 13 residues.

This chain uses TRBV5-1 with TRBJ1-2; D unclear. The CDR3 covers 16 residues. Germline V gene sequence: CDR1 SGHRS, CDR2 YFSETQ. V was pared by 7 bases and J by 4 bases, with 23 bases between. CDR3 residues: CASCTSSVRKTYGYTF. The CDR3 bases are TGCGCCAGCTGCACTTCATCGGTTCGAAAGACCTATGGCTACACCTTC.

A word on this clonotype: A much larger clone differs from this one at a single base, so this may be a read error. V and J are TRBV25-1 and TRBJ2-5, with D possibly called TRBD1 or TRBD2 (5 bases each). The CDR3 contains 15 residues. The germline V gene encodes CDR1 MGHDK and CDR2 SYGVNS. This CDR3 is CASTPFEGLQGTQYF. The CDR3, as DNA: TGTGCCAGCACCCCGTTTGAGGGGCTCCAAGGGACCCAGTACTTC.

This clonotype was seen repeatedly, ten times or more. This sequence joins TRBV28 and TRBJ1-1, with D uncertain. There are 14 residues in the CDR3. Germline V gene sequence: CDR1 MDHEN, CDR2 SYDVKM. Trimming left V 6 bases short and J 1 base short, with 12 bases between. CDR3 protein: CASSGLSGNTEAFF. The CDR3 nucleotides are TGTGCCAGCAGCGGGCTCTCGGGGAACACTGAAGCTTTCTTT.